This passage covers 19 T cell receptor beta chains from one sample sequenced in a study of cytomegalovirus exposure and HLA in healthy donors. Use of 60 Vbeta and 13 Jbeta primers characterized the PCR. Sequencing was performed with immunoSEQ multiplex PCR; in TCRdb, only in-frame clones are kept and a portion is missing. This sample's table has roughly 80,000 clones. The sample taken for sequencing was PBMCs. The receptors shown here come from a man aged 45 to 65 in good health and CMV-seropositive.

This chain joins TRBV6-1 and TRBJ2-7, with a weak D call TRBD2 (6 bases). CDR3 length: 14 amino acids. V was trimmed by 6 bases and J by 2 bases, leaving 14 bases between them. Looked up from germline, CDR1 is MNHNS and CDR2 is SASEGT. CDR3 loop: CASRGTGLTYEQYV. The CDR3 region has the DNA TGTGCCAGCAGGGGAACGGGACTTACCTACGAGCAGTACGTC.

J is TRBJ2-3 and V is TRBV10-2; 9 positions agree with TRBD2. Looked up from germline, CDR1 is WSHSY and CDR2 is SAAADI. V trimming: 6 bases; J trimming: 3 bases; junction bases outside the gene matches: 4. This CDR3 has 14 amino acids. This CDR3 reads CASRLAGLTDTQYF. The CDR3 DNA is TGCGCCAGCAGGCTAGCGGGACTAACAGATACGCAGTATTTT.

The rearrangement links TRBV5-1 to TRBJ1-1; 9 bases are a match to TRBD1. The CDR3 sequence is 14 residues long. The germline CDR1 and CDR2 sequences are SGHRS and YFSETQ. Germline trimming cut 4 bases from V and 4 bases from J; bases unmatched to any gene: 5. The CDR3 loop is CASSLTGGSTEAFF. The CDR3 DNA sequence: TGCGCCAGCAGCCTGACAGGGGGAAGCACTGAAGCTTTCTTT.

Here the CDR3 DNA reads TGTGCCAGCAGTACGTATAGGGGGGAGACCCAGTACTTC. The encoded protein is CASSTYRGETQYF. The rearrangement joins TRBV6-5 to TRBJ2-5; maybe TRBD1 (6 bases). This CDR3 contains 13 residues. Germline assignment: CDR1 MNHEY and CDR2 SVGAGI. Trimming took 5 bases from V and 5 from J, leaving 12 bases between them.

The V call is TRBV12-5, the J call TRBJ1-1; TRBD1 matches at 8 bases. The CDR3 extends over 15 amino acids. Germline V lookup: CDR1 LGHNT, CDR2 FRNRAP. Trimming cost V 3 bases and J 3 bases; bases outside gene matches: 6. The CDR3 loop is CASGFQGADDTEAFF. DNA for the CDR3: TGTGCTAGTGGTTTCCAGGGGGCTGATGACACTGAAGCTTTCTTT.

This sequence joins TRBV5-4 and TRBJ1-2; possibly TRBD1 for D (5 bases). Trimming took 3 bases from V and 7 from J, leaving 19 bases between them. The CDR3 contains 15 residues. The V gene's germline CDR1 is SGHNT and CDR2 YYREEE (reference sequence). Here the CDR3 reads CASSSIVEGASGYTF. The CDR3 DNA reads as TGTGCCAGCAGCTCCATTGTAGAAGGGGCTTCTGGCTACACCTTC.

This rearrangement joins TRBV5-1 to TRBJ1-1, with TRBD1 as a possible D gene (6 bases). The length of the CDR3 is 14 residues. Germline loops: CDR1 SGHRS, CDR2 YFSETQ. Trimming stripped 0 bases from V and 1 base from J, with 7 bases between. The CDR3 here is CASSLDRANTEAFF. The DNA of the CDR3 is TGCGCCAGCAGCTTGGACAGGGCGAACACTGAAGCTTTCTTT. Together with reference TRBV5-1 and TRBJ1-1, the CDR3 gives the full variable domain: KAGVTQTPRYLIKTRGQQVTLSCSPISGHRSVSWYQQTPGQGLQFLFEYFSETQRNKGNFPGRFSGRQFSNSRSEMNVSTLELGDSALYLCASSLDRANTEAFFGQGTRLTVV.

This chain's CDR3 is CASSETQASEKLFF. CDR3 nucleotides: TGTGCCAGCAGTGAAACACAGGCCAGTGAAAAACTGTTTTTT. The rearrangement joins TRBV6-1 to TRBJ1-4; perhaps TRBD1 as D (5 bases). V was pared by 2 bases and J by 7 bases, with 11 bases between. CDR3 length: 14 amino acids. Germline CDR1 reads MNHNS; CDR2 reads SASEGT.

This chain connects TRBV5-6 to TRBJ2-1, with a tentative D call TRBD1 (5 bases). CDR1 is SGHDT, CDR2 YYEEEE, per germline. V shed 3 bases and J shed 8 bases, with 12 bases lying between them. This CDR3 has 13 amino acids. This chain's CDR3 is CASSYLLGDEQFF. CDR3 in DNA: TGTGCCAGCAGCTACCTCCTAGGGGATGAGCAGTTCTTC. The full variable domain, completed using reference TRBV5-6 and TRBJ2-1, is DAGVTQSPTHLIKTRGQQVTLRCSPKSGHDTVSWYQQALGQGPQFIFQYYEEEERQRGNFPDRFSGHQFPNYSSELNVNALLLGDSALYLCASSYLLGDEQFFGPGTRLTVL.

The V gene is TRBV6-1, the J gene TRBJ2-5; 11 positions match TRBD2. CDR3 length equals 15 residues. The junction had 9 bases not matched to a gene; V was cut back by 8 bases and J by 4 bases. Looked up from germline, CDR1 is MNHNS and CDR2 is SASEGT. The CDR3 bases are TGTGCCAGCGGTCCTTTGGGACTAGCGGTAGAGACCCAGTACTTC. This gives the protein CASGPLGLAVETQYF.

The CDR3 coding sequence is TGTGCCAGCAGCCTCCCGGGTGGCGGGGTCCAAGAGACCCAGTACTTC. This translates into CASSLPGGGVQETQYF. The rearrangement joins TRBV5-6 to TRBJ2-5; D is perhaps TRBD2 (6 bases). This CDR3 contains 16 residues. From germline, CDR1 is SGHDT and CDR2 YYEEEE. V lost 4 bases to trimming and J lost 1 base, with 17 bases between them.

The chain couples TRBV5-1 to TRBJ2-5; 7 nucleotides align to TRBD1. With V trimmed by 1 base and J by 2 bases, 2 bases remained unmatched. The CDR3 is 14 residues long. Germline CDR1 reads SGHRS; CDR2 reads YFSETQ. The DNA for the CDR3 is TGCGCCAGCAGCTTGCTGGGACAGCAAGAGACCCAGTACTTC. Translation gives CASSLLGQQETQYF.

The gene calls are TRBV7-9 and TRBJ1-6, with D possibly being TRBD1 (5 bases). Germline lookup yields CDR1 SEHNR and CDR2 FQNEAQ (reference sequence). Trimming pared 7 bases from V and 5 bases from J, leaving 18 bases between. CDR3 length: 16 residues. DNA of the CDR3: TGTGCCAGCACCCTCTTCGGGGGGGTCGATAATTCACCCCTCCACTTT. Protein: CASTLFGGVDNSPLHF.

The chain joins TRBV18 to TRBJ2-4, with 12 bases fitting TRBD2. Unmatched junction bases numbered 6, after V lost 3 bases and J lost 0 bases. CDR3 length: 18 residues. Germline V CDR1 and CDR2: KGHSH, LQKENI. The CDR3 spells CASSPTSGGSLAKNIQYF. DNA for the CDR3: TGTGCCAGCTCACCCACTAGCGGGGGGTCGCTAGCCAAAAACATTCAGTACTTC.

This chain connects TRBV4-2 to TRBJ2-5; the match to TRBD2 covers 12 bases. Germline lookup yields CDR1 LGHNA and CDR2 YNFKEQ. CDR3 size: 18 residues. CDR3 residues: CAPSQETSGGASKETQYF. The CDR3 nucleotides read TGTGCTCCCAGCCAAGAGACTAGCGGGGGCGCCAGCAAGGAGACCCAGTACTTC.

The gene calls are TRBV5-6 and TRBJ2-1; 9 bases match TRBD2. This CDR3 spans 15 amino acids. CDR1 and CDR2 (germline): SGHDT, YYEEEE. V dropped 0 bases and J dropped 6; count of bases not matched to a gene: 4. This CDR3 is CASSLEKREANEQFF. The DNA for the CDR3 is TGTGCCAGCAGCTTGGAGAAGCGGGAGGCCAATGAGCAGTTCTTC.

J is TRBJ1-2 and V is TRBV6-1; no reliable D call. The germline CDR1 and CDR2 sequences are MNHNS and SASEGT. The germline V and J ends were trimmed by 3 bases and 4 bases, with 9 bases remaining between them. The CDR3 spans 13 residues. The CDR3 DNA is TGTGCCAGCAGTGAGTCGAGGTCCTATGGCTACACCTTC. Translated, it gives CASSESRSYGYTF.

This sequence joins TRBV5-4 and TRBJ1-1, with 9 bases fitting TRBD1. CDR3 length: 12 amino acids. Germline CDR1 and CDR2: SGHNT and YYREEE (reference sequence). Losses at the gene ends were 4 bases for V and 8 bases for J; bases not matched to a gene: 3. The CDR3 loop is CASSLGTGEAFF. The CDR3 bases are TGTGCCAGCAGCCTCGGGACAGGGGAAGCTTTCTTT.

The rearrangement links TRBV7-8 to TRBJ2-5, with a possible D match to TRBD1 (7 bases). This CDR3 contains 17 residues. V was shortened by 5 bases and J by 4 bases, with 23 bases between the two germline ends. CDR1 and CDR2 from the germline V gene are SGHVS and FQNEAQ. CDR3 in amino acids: CASSPKIPGTAGETQYF. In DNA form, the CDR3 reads TGTGCCAGCAGCCCCAAGATTCCCGGGACAGCGGGAGAGACCCAGTACTTC.